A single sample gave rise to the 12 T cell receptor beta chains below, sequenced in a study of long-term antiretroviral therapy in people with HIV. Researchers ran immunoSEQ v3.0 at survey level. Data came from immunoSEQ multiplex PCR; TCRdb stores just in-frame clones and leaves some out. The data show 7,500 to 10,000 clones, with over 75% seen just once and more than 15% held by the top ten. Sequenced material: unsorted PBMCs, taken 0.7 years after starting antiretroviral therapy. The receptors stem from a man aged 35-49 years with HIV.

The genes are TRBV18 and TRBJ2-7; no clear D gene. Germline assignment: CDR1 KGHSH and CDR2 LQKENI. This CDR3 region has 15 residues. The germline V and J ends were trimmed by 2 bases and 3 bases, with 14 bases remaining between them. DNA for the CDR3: TGTGCCAGCTCACCATACTCCAGCCGATTCTACGAGCAGTACTTC. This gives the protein CASSPYSSRFYEQYF.

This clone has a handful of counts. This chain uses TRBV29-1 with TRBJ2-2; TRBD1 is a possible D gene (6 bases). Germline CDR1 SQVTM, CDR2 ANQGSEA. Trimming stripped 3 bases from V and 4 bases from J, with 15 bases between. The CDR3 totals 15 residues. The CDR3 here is CSVERSSRGTGELFF. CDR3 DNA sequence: TGCAGCGTTGAGCGATCGTCCAGGGGCACCGGGGAGCTGTTTTTT.

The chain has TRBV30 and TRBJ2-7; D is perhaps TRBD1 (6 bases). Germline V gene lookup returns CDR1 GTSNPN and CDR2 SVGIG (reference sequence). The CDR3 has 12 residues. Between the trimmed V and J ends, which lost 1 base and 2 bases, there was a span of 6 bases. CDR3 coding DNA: TGTGCCTGGAGTGGACAGGCCTACGAGCAGTACTTC. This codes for CAWSGQAYEQYF.

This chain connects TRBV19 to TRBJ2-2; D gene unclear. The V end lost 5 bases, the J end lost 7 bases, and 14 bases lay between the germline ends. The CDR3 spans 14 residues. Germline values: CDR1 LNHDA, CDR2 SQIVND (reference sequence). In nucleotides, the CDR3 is TGTGCCAGTAGTGAGCGTCAGTGGGGCGGGGAGCTGTTTTTT. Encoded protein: CASSERQWGGELFF.

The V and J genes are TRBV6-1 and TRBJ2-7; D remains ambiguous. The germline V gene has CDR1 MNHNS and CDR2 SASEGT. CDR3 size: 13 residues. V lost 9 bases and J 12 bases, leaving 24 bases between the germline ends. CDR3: CASKGPRTTIGYF. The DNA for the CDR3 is TGTGCCAGTAAAGGGCCAAGAACTACGATTGGGTACTTC.

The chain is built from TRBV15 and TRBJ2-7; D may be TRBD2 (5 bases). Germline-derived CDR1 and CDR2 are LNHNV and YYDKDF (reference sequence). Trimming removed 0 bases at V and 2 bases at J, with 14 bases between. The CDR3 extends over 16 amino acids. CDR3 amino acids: CATSRDAGIGTYEQYF. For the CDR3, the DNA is TGTGCCACCAGCAGAGATGCCGGGATTGGGACCTACGAGCAGTACTTC.

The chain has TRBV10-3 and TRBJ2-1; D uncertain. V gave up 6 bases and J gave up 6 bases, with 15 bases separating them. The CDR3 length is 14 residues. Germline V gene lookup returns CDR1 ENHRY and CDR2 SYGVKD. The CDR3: CAISPQVVANEQFF. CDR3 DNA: TGTGCCATCAGCCCGCAGGTAGTAGCCAATGAGCAGTTCTTC.

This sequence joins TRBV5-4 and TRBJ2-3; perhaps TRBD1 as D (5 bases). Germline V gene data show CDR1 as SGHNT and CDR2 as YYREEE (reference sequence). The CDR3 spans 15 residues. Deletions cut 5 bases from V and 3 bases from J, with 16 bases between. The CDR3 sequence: CASSRPQGRTDTQYF. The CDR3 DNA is TGTGCCAGCAGTCGCCCCCAGGGAAGAACAGATACGCAGTATTTT.

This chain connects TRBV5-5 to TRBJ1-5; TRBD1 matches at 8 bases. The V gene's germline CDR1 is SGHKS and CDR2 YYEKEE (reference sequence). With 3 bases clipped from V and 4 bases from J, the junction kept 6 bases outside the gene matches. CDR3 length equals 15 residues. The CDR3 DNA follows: TGTGCCAGCAGCTCCGGGACAGGCCAAAATCAGCCCCAGCATTTT. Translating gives CASSSGTGQNQPQHF.

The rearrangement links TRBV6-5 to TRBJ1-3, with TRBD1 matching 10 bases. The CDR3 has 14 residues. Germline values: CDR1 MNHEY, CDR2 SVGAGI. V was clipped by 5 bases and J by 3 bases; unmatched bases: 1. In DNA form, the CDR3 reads TGTGCCAGCAGTCGGGACAGGGGTGGAAACACCATATATTTT. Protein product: CASSRDRGGNTIYF.

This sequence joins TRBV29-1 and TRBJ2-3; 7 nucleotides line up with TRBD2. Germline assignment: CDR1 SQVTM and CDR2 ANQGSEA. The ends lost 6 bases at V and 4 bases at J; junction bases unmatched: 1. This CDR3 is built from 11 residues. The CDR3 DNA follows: TGCAGCGTGGGACTACCAGATACGCAGTATTTT. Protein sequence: CSVGLPDTQYF.

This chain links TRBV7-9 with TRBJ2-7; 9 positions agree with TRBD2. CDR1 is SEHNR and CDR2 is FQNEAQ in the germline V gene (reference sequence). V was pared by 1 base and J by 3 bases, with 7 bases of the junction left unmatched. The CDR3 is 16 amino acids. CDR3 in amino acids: CASSLVASGNLYEQYF. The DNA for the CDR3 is TGTGCCAGCAGCTTAGTGGCTAGCGGGAATCTCTACGAGCAGTACTTC.